These 14 T cell receptor beta chains were all obtained from the same sample, sequenced in a study of shared clonotypes between healthy human individuals. The table came from immunoSEQ multiplex PCR; TCRdb's copy has only in-frame clones and leaves some out. The data hold about half a million clones, with more than 65% observed a single time. Sample: PBMCs. The receptors stem from a woman in her forties in good health. Some clones in this sample may be carry-over from other donors' samples.

The chain recombines TRBV4-1 with TRBJ2-2; TRBD1 matches at 8 bases. CDR1 and CDR2 (germline): MGHRA, YSYEKL. The CDR3 totals 15 residues. V lost 1 base, J lost 7 bases, and 5 bases stayed unmatched. CDR3 sequence (DNA): TGCGCCAGCAGCCAAGGGCAGGGGGCGATCGGGGAGCTGTTTTTT. It specifies CASSQGQGAIGELFF.

This clone showed up just a few times. It is likely a read error: a sequence one base away is far more abundant. The sample holds other DNA sequences that translate to the same CDR3. The CDR3 nucleotides read TGCAGCGTTGAAGTCAGTACCTACGAGCAGTACTTC. Its protein is CSVEVSTYEQYF. The chain recombines TRBV29-1 with TRBJ2-7, with D unclear. The CDR3 is 12 amino acids. The germline V gene has CDR1 SQVTM and CDR2 ANQGSEA. V lost 1 base and J lost 2, with 6 bases in between.

The count of this clone is one. The chain joins TRBV7-2 to TRBJ1-2; 10 bases map to TRBD1. J gave up 2 bases and V 5 bases, and 5 bases lay outside the gene matches. Per the germline V gene, CDR1 is SGHTA and CDR2 is FQGNSA. The CDR3 totals 15 residues. The DNA for the CDR3 is TGTGCCAGCAGCCTAAGACAGGGGGCGAACTATGGCTACACCTTC. This translates into CASSLRQGANYGYTF. The full variable domain, with the rest looked up from reference TRBV7-2 and TRBJ1-2, is GAGVSQSPSNKVTEKGKDVELRCDPISGHTALYWYRQSLGQGLEFLIYFQGNSAPDKSGLPSDRFSAERTGGSVSTLTIQRTQQEDSAVYLCASSLRQGANYGYTFGSGTRLTVV.

The chain has TRBV19 and TRBJ1-4, with TRBD1 matching 8 bases. Trimming took 4 bases from V and 7 from J; bases not matched to a gene: 5. The CDR3 is 14 residues long. Germline CDR1 and CDR2: LNHDA and SQIVND (reference sequence). The CDR3 spells CASSRTGRREKLFF. Written as DNA, the CDR3 is TGTGCCAGTAGTAGGACAGGGCGACGTGAAAAACTGTTTTTT.

This clone was counted a single time. A far larger clone differs by one base, so this is likely a read error. The V gene is TRBV9, the J gene TRBJ2-2; D is unclear. The CDR3 covers 15 residues. Per the germline V gene, CDR1 is SGDLS and CDR2 is YYNGEE. Trimming took 4 bases from V and 0 from J, leaving 10 bases between them. The chain's CDR3 is CASSRLGTNTGELFF. The CDR3 region has the DNA TGTGCCAGCAGCCGGTTGGGAACGAACACCGGGGAGCTGTTTTTT.

This clone was counted only a few times. The chain is built from TRBV29-1 and TRBJ2-1; 13 nucleotides agree with TRBD2. V was clipped by 6 bases and J by 3 bases; unmatched bases: 8. The CDR3 covers 16 residues. Germline-derived CDR1 and CDR2 are SQVTM and ANQGSEA. For the CDR3, the DNA is TGCAGCGTGCTGACTAGCGGGAGGATAGGCTACAATGAGCAGTTCTTC. Translation gives CSVLTSGRIGYNEQFF.

In regard to this clone: At one end the junction does not follow the germline gene, possibly because of a read error. The chain couples TRBV6-1 to TRBJ2-1; D is possibly TRBD2 (5 bases). CDR1 is MNHNS and CDR2 is SASEGT in the germline V gene. This CDR3 is 14 amino acids long. Here the CDR3 DNA reads TGTGCCAGCGGTGAGGGTCCTCGGGCTGATGAGCAGTTCTTC. Translated: CASGEGPRADEQFF.

V is TRBV4-1 and J is TRBJ2-5, with TRBD1 matching over 10 bases. With V trimmed by 1 base and J by 2 bases, 7 bases remained unmatched. The CDR3 has 17 amino acids. Germline lookup yields CDR1 MGHRA and CDR2 YSYEKL. CDR3 DNA: TGCGCCAGCAGCCAAGGGCTCTTGGGACAGGGGCAAGAGACCCAGTACTTC. This sequence encodes CASSQGLLGQGQETQYF.

The chain uses TRBV11-2 and TRBJ2-7; D may correspond to TRBD1 or TRBD2 (5 bases each). Trimming removed 6 bases from V and 0 bases from J, with 15 bases in between. Germline V CDR1 and CDR2: SGHAT, FQNNGV. This CDR3 comprises 15 residues. CDR3 nucleotides: TGTGCCAGCAGGCAGTGGGGGACGCTCTCCTACGAGCAGTACTTC. Amino acid sequence: CASRQWGTLSYEQYF.

The chain has TRBV29-1 and TRBJ2-7; the D gene is possibly TRBD2 (6 bases). The germline CDR1 and CDR2 sequences are SQVTM and ANQGSEA. V shed 3 bases and J shed 6 bases, with 15 bases lying between them. There are 13 residues in the CDR3. The CDR3 nucleotides read TGCAGCGTTGACACCGGGGGAGCGGGCGAGCAGTACTTC. Its protein is CSVDTGGAGEQYF.

This clone was counted only a few times. V is TRBV29-1 and J is TRBJ2-1; perhaps TRBD1 as D (5 bases). In germline, CDR1 is SQVTM, CDR2 ANQGSEA. The CDR3 is 14 residues long. The ends were cut back, 4 bases at V and 5 bases at J, with 15 bases in the middle. CDR3 sequence (DNA): TGCAGCGTTGTTGTGAGTGGGGCTAACAATGAGCAGTTCTTC. This encodes CSVVVSGANNEQFF.

The V and J genes are TRBV30 and TRBJ2-3; 7 bases match TRBD2. The CDR3 has 13 amino acids. Per germline, CDR1 GTSNPN and CDR2 SVGIG (reference sequence). Trimming cost V 8 bases and J 7 bases; bases outside gene matches: 12. The CDR3 region has the DNA TGTGCCGGCACTAGCGTTACCTTCAATACGCAGTATTTT. Translation gives CAGTSVTFNTQYF.

As concerns this clone: It differs at one base from a far larger clone, so likely a read error. The chain combines TRBV29-1 with TRBJ2-7; 9 bases match TRBD1. The V segment lost 6 bases and the J segment 4 bases; nucleotides outside the gene matches: 7. There are 13 residues in the CDR3. Germline CDR1 SQVTM, CDR2 ANQGSEA. CDR3 sequence reads: CSVGGQGAYEQYF. The CDR3 DNA is TGCAGCGTGGGGGGACAGGGCGCATACGAGCAGTACTTC.

Worth noting for this clone: In this CDR3 the conserved last residue, phenylalanine or tryptophan, is missing, so a read error is likely. Because the CDR3's place on the DNA is in doubt, the DNA is left out and the CDR3 is given as listed by TCRdb. This chain uses TRBV30 with TRBJ1-4. Counting both end residues, the CDR3 totals 16 amino acids. The germline V gene has CDR1 GTSNPN and CDR2 SVGIG (reference sequence). The CDR3 sequence is CAWSRGGGFGEGKLLS.